These 12 T cell receptor beta chains share one sample of origin, sequenced in a study of tumor and adjacent non-tumor tissue in lung cancer. Three rounds of nested PCR, following a modified ARM-PCR protocol, produced the TCRbeta library. MiXCR, run by TCRdb on the multiplex PCR reads, gives a single entry per CDR3 protein. The repertoire holds approximately 120,000 distinct CDR3 sequences, with approximately 71% as singletons. The template was RNA from unsorted bulk tissue. Sequenced input: lung tumor tissue. The source is a woman aged 55-69 years with non-small cell lung cancer.

Turning to this clonotype: A clone one base away is much larger, so this may be a read error. V usage is TRBV6-5 and J usage is TRBJ1-1; D gene ambiguous. Trimming took off 6 bases at V and 7 bases at J, with 15 bases between the two ends. CDR3 length: 13 amino acids. The germline gives CDR1 MNHEY, CDR2 SVGAGI. CDR3 nucleotides: TGTGCCAGCAGCTTTGAGTCAAATAGTGAAGCTTTCTTT. It is translated as CASSFESNSEAFF.

This clonotype was detected only a few times. V is TRBV7-9 and J is TRBJ1-5, with TRBD1 matching over 8 bases. The V gene end was trimmed by 4 bases and the J gene end by 5 bases; junction bases not matched to a gene: 10. This CDR3 region has 16 residues. Germline values: CDR1 SEHNR, CDR2 FQNEAQ (reference sequence). The CDR3 bases are TGTGCCAGCAGCTCGTGGGACAGGCGAACGGATCAGCCCCAGCATTTT. Amino acid sequence: CASSSWDRRTDQPQHF.

The chain uses TRBV11-3 and TRBJ1-1; tentative D call: TRBD1 (5 bases). Trimming stripped 7 bases from V and 3 bases from J, with 12 bases between. The CDR3 has 13 amino acids. Germline CDR1 is SGHNT and CDR2 is YENEEA. The CDR3 loop reads CASMGDNDTEAFF. CDR3 coding DNA: TGTGCCAGCATGGGGGATAATGACACTGAAGCTTTCTTT.

In this sample, this clonotype turned up a few times. A clone one base away is much larger, so this may be a read error. Here the CDR3 reads CANSQDRGQSVLQYF. The CDR3 DNA sequence: TGCGCCAACAGCCAAGATCGAGGGCAGTCAGTCCTGCAGTACTTC. The chain employs TRBV4-1 and TRBJ2-7; TRBD2 is a possible D gene (5 bases). CDR3 length: 15 residues. From germline, CDR1 is MGHRA and CDR2 YSYEKL.

Remarks on this clonotype: Mismatch with germline at one junction end may stem from a read error. The genes are TRBV11-2 and TRBJ2-2, with 7 bases lining up with TRBD2. Germline V gene lookup returns CDR1 SGHAT and CDR2 FQNNGV. The CDR3 loop spans 13 amino acids. CDR3 coding DNA: TGTGCCAGCAGCCTAGAGGACCGGGGGGAACTGTTTTTT. Translation: CASSLEDRGELFF.

Concerning this clonotype: A much larger clone lies a single base off, so this may be a read error. The chain carries TRBV6-2 or TRBV6-3 and TRBJ1-5; 10 positions match TRBD1. CDR1 and CDR2 (germline): MNHEY, SVGEGT. The CDR3 is 13 residues long. The V segment lost 7 bases and the J segment 6 bases; nucleotides outside the gene matches: 3. CDR3 DNA sequence: TGTGCCAGCACGACAGGGGGCACTCAGCCCCAGCATTTT. It encodes CASTTGGTQPQHF.

This clonotype was detected only once. A clone one base away is much larger, so this may be a read error. The rearrangement links TRBV6-5 to TRBJ1-3; D is perhaps TRBD1 (5 bases). The CDR3 loop spans 16 amino acids. The germline V gene encodes CDR1 MNHEY and CDR2 SVGAGI. The CDR3 sequence: CARSSSDRFSGNTIYF. The CDR3 DNA reads as TGTGCCAGAAGTTCATCCGACAGATTCTCTGGAAACACCATATATTTT.

The gene calls are TRBV4-3 and TRBJ2-3; 9 bases agree with TRBD2. Germline values: CDR1 LGHNA, CDR2 YSLEER. The junction had 15 bases not matched to a gene; V was cut back by 0 bases and J by 2 bases. The CDR3 sequence is 20 residues long. The DNA of the CDR3 is TGCGCCAGCAGCCAAGATAGACAGCGGGAGGACCAAGGAGACACAGATACGCAGTATTTT. Protein: CASSQDRQREDQGDTDTQYF.

Details on this clonotype: The junction departs from germline at one end; a sequencing error may be responsible. This chain connects TRBV11-2 to TRBJ2-7; no definite D call. The germline CDR1 and CDR2 sequences are SGHAT and FQNNGV. This CDR3 is built from 12 residues. Here the CDR3 reads CVSSMTRYGQYF. CDR3 bases: TGTGTCAGCAGCATGACAAGGTATGGGCAGTACTTC.

As regards this clonotype: Because it lacks the conserved phenylalanine or tryptophan at the end, this CDR3 is likely a read error. The chain uses TRBV12-3 or TRBV12-4 and TRBJ2-3, with 8 bases that match TRBD2. The CDR3 is 16 amino acids. Trimming took 5 bases from V and 6 from J; bases not matched to a gene: 13. In DNA, the CDR3 is TGTGCCAGCAGTACGACTGGCGGGGGGCTTACGGATACGCAGTATTGT. Translation: CASSTTGGGLTDTQYC.

This clonotype was detected many times. The CDR3 here is CASSLFGGASTDTQYF. The CDR3, as DNA: TGTGCCAGCAGTTTGTTCGGCGGGGCTAGCACAGATACGCAGTATTTT. The chain uses TRBV28 and TRBJ2-3, with D tentatively TRBD2 (6 bases). Germline V CDR1 and CDR2: MDHEN, SYDVKM. The CDR3 is made up of 16 amino acids. Trimming took off 3 bases at V and 0 bases at J, with 13 bases between the two ends.

This clonotype was found many times. The rearrangement uses TRBV11-2 and TRBJ2-1; possible D gene TRBD2, 7 bases. In germline, CDR1 is SGHAT, CDR2 FQNNGV. Trimming stripped 5 bases from V and 3 bases from J, with 20 bases between. The CDR3 is 17 residues long. CDR3 nucleotide sequence: TGTGCCAGCAGCCCCCTCTTAGGGGGGGGACACTACAATGAGCAGTTCTTC. As protein: CASSPLLGGGHYNEQFF.